This T cell receptor (beta chain) was recorded in a study of blood T cell repertoires in COVID-19. Germline CDR1 is SGDLS and CDR2 is YYNGEE. V was clipped by 7 bases and J by 7 bases; unmatched bases: 15. The CDR3 sequence is 16 residues long. Only in-frame clones appear in the TCRdb table, and some are missing; sequencing was by immunoSEQ multiplex PCR. The data show more than 150,000 clones, around 85% seen once. This rearrangement joins TRBV9 to TRBJ2-1; TRBD2 agrees at 9 bases. This receptor was taken from a woman of 80 years or more with acute or convalescent COVID-19. Sequenced material: peripheral blood. DNA of the CDR3: TGTGCCAGCGGCCGGACCCTCCGGCTAGCGGGGAATGAGCAGTTCTTC. This translates into CASGRTLRLAGNEQFF. The full variable domain, its missing parts supplied by reference TRBV9 and TRBJ2-1, is DSGVTQTPKHLITATGQRVTLRCSPRSGDLSVYWYQQSLDQGLQFLIQYYNGEERAKGNILERFSAQQFPDLHSELNLSSLELGDSALYFCASGRTLRLAGNEQFFGPGTRLTVL.